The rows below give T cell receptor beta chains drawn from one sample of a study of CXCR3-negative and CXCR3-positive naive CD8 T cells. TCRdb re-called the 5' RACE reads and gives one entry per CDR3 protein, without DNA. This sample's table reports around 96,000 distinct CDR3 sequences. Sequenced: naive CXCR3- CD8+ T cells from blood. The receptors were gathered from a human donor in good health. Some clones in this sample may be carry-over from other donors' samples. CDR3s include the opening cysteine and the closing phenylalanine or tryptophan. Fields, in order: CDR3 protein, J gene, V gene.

CDR3 protein: CSASVPFSGDYNEQFF
J gene: TRBJ2-1
V gene: TRBV20-1

CDR3 protein: CASSQLTGPEAFF
J gene: TRBJ1-1
V gene: TRBV4-1

CDR3 protein: CATSSPGDIRYNSPHHF
J gene: TRBJ1-6
V gene: TRBV15

CDR3 protein: CASSMEGTSGRSQRFF
J gene: TRBJ2-1
V gene: TRBV19

CDR3 protein: CATETGTFSTDTQYF
J gene: TRBJ2-3
V gene: TRBV28

CDR3 protein: CASSPVLGGDEKLFF
J gene: TRBJ1-4
V gene: TRBV28

CDR3 protein: CASSLEIYNEQFF
J gene: TRBJ2-1
V gene: TRBV14

CDR3 protein: CASSKDVAVSYEQYF
J gene: TRBJ2-7
V gene: TRBV21-1

CDR3 protein: CASSPRLADTQYF
J gene: TRBJ2-3
V gene: TRBV19

CDR3 protein: CASSNWLQGVDEQYF
J gene: TRBJ2-7
V gene: TRBV21-1

CDR3 protein: CASSLTFGRYNEQFF
J gene: TRBJ2-1
V gene: TRBV5-1

CDR3 protein: CASSPSRGSSYNEQFF
J gene: TRBJ2-1
V gene: TRBV7-9

CDR3 protein: CASSPGDSTYEQYF
J gene: TRBJ2-7
V gene: TRBV5-1

CDR3 protein: CASSWGRVNEQYF
J gene: TRBJ2-7
V gene: TRBV27

CDR3 protein: CASSMGLAEGYEQYF
J gene: TRBJ2-7
V gene: TRBV7-3

CDR3 protein: CASSLSQGNTEAFF
J gene: TRBJ1-1
V gene: TRBV12-3/TRBV12-4

CDR3 protein: CASSLSLAGSYNEQFF
J gene: TRBJ2-1
V gene: TRBV7-9

CDR3 protein: CASSQGPVGGYEQYF
J gene: TRBJ2-7
V gene: TRBV4-3

CDR3 protein: CAWSDELAPGNYGYTF
J gene: TRBJ1-2
V gene: TRBV30

CDR3 protein: CSALGREDTNEQFF
J gene: TRBJ2-1
V gene: TRBV29-1

CDR3 protein: CSAVPLTGTGKVEQYF
J gene: TRBJ2-7
V gene: TRBV20-1

CDR3 protein: CSVEALVQGSAPVYEQYF
J gene: TRBJ2-7
V gene: TRBV29-1

CDR3 protein: CASSPRWYQETQYF
J gene: TRBJ2-5
V gene: TRBV4-3

CDR3 protein: CASSTDRGRNTGELFF
J gene: TRBJ2-2
V gene: TRBV12-3/TRBV12-4